Listed below are T cell receptor beta chains from one sample, sequenced in a study of T cells and copy number aberrations in small-cell lung cancer. Method: immunoSEQ multiplex PCR; TCRdb's copy keeps in-frame clones and lacks some. Of around 6,100 clones in the sample, less than 85% were seen once. Sequenced input: normal tissue next to the tumor. The receptors come from a woman in her seventies with small cell lung cancer. Some clones in this sample may be carry-over from other donors' samples. Each CDR3 is given with its conserved first and last residue. Each record gives: CDR3 DNA, CDR3 protein, D gene, clone size, V gene, J gene. A D gene is named only where the DNA matches it firmly. The size entry is marked missing in some rows and otherwise reads once, few, many or a size class.

CDR3nt: TGTGCCAGCAGCGTAGCGGGAGCAGATACGCAGTATTTT
CDR3aa: CASSVAGADTQYF
d_gene: NA
abundance: NA
v_gene: TRBV9
j_gene: TRBJ2-3

CDR3nt: TGTGCCAGCAGCCAACAGGGAGGGGGTCAAGAGACCCAGTACTTC
CDR3aa: CASSQQGGGQETQYF
d_gene: NA
abundance: NA
v_gene: TRBV7-3
j_gene: TRBJ2-5

CDR3nt: TGTGCCAGCAGCGGGGGTCTGGCAGGACTCGGCTATGGCTACACCTTC
CDR3aa: CASSGGLAGLGYGYTF
d_gene: NA
abundance: few
v_gene: TRBV9
j_gene: TRBJ1-2

CDR3nt: TGTGCCAGCAGTGACTATGGACAGGGGGATACGCAGTATTTT
CDR3aa: CASSDYGQGDTQYF
d_gene: TRBD1
abundance: once
v_gene: TRBV25-1
j_gene: TRBJ2-3

CDR3nt: TGCGCCAGCAGCTCGACTACAGGGAGGACTAATGAAAAACTGTTTTTT
CDR3aa: CASSSTTGRTNEKLFF
d_gene: NA
abundance: NA
v_gene: TRBV5-1
j_gene: TRBJ1-4

CDR3nt: TGTGCCAGCAGTTTAACAGGTCTAAGGCCCCAGCATTTT
CDR3aa: CASSLTGLRPQHF
d_gene: NA
abundance: NA
v_gene: TRBV28
j_gene: TRBJ1-5

CDR3nt: TGCAGCGTTGCTATATTGGGGGAGACCCAGTACTTC
CDR3aa: CSVAILGETQYF
d_gene: NA
abundance: NA
v_gene: TRBV29-1
j_gene: TRBJ2-5

CDR3nt: TGTGCCAGCGGTTGGGCAGGGGGAAGCGAGCAGTACTTC
CDR3aa: CASGWAGGSEQYF
d_gene: TRBD1
abundance: once
v_gene: TRBV6-9
j_gene: TRBJ2-7

CDR3nt: TGTGCCAGCAGTGAATGGGCTAGCGGGAGGCGCGAGCAGTACTTC
CDR3aa: CASSEWASGRREQYF
d_gene: TRBD2
abundance: NA
v_gene: TRBV6-1
j_gene: TRBJ2-7

CDR3nt: TGTGCCAGCAGCTTAGGAACAGGTTTACCCTACGAGCAGTACTTC
CDR3aa: CASSLGTGLPYEQYF
d_gene: NA
abundance: NA
v_gene: TRBV7-8
j_gene: TRBJ2-7

CDR3nt: TGTGCCAGCAGCTTGGCGTCCCTTCCTGAGACCCAGTACTTC
CDR3aa: CASSLASLPETQYF
d_gene: NA
abundance: NA
v_gene: TRBV5-5
j_gene: TRBJ2-5

CDR3nt: TGTGCCAGCAGTTTATCGCGGCGGGACAAAGAGACCCAGTACTTC
CDR3aa: CASSLSRRDKETQYF
d_gene: NA
abundance: NA
v_gene: TRBV28
j_gene: TRBJ2-5

CDR3nt: TGTGCCAGCAGCAACCCCAACACCGTTCAGCAAGAGACCCAGTACTTC
CDR3aa: CASSNPNTVQQETQYF
d_gene: NA
abundance: medium-sized
v_gene: TRBV5-8
j_gene: TRBJ2-5

CDR3nt: TGTGCCAGCAGCTTAGGTCGGACTAGCGTTGGAAACATTCAGTACTTC
CDR3aa: CASSLGRTSVGNIQYF
d_gene: TRBD2
abundance: NA
v_gene: TRBV7-8
j_gene: TRBJ2-4

CDR3nt: TGTGCCAGCAGTCAGGACAGGGTTCAAGAGACCCAGTACTTC
CDR3aa: CASSQDRVQETQYF
d_gene: TRBD1
abundance: NA
v_gene: TRBV2
j_gene: TRBJ2-5

CDR3nt: TGCGCCAGCAGTGGGTCTTCACTCAGCCCTTACAATGAGCAGTTCTTC
CDR3aa: CASSGSSLSPYNEQFF
d_gene: NA
abundance: NA
v_gene: TRBV10-1
j_gene: TRBJ2-1

CDR3nt: TGCGCCAGCAGCCAAGATATCCCAGGGAACACCGGGGAGCTGTTTTTT
CDR3aa: CASSQDIPGNTGELFF
d_gene: NA
abundance: NA
v_gene: TRBV4-3
j_gene: TRBJ2-2

CDR3nt: TGTGCCAGCAGCTTGGGGGCTAGCGGGAGTTACGAGCAGTACTTC
CDR3aa: CASSLGASGSYEQYF
d_gene: TRBD2
abundance: few
v_gene: TRBV5-4
j_gene: TRBJ2-7

CDR3nt: TGTGCCAGCCGGGGGCAGAGGAACACCGGGGAGCTGTTTTTT
CDR3aa: CASRGQRNTGELFF
d_gene: NA
abundance: NA
v_gene: TRBV2
j_gene: TRBJ2-2

CDR3nt: TGTGCCAGCAACCCGCCGGGCACAGATACGCAGTATTTT
CDR3aa: CASNPPGTDTQYF
d_gene: NA
abundance: NA
v_gene: TRBV9
j_gene: TRBJ2-3

CDR3nt: TGCGCCAGCAGTCAAAATAGCGGGAGAAAAGGGGAGCAGTACTTC
CDR3aa: CASSQNSGRKGEQYF
d_gene: TRBD2
abundance: NA
v_gene: TRBV23-1
j_gene: TRBJ2-7

CDR3nt: TGCGCCAGCAGCGCCCAGGGTAACACTGAAGCTTTCTTT
CDR3aa: CASSAQGNTEAFF
d_gene: NA
abundance: few
v_gene: TRBV5-1
j_gene: TRBJ1-1

CDR3nt: TGCAGTGCTAGCTTGCGGTCAGGAGCTTTCTTT
CDR3aa: CSASLRSGAFF
d_gene: NA
abundance: NA
v_gene: TRBV20-1
j_gene: TRBJ1-1

CDR3nt: TGTGCCAGCAGCTTAGACAGGGATGAAAAACTGTTTTTT
CDR3aa: CASSLDRDEKLFF
d_gene: NA
abundance: NA
v_gene: TRBV7-8
j_gene: TRBJ1-4

CDR3nt: TGTGCCAGCAGTGTGACGTTAGCTAACTATGGCTACACCTTC
CDR3aa: CASSVTLANYGYTF
d_gene: NA
abundance: NA
v_gene: TRBV2
j_gene: TRBJ1-2

CDR3nt: TGCGCCAGCAGCGTAGGGACAGGGTGGTTTTCTGGCTACACCTTC
CDR3aa: CASSVGTGWFSGYTF
d_gene: TRBD1
abundance: NA
v_gene: TRBV5-1
j_gene: TRBJ1-2

CDR3nt: TGTGCCAGCAGCTTAACGGGAGGGGGACAGGGGGCGAGTCAGCCCCAGCATTTT
CDR3aa: CASSLTGGGQGASQPQHF
d_gene: TRBD1
abundance: NA
v_gene: TRBV7-3
j_gene: TRBJ1-5

CDR3nt: TGTGCCAGCAGCCTCCTAGGCCCCGGCTACGAGCAGTACTTC
CDR3aa: CASSLLGPGYEQYF
d_gene: NA
abundance: NA
v_gene: TRBV25-1
j_gene: TRBJ2-7

CDR3nt: TGTGCCAGCAGCTTAGCGGGACTAGCGGTAGATTACACAGATACGCAGTATTTT
CDR3aa: CASSLAGLAVDYTDTQYF
d_gene: TRBD2
abundance: NA
v_gene: TRBV7-8
j_gene: TRBJ2-3

CDR3nt: TGTGCCAGCAGACCTGGGACAGGTACGCAGTATTTT
CDR3aa: CASRPGTGTQYF
d_gene: TRBD1
abundance: NA
v_gene: TRBV6-5
j_gene: TRBJ2-3

CDR3nt: TGTGCCAGCTCACCCGGACGTAGGACCCAAGAGACCCAGTACTTC
CDR3aa: CASSPGRRTQETQYF
d_gene: NA
abundance: few
v_gene: TRBV18
j_gene: TRBJ2-5

CDR3nt: TGTGCCAGCATGAGGGACAGGGGGGCCTCCTACGAGCAGTACTTC
CDR3aa: CASMRDRGASYEQYF
d_gene: TRBD1
abundance: NA
v_gene: TRBV2
j_gene: TRBJ2-7